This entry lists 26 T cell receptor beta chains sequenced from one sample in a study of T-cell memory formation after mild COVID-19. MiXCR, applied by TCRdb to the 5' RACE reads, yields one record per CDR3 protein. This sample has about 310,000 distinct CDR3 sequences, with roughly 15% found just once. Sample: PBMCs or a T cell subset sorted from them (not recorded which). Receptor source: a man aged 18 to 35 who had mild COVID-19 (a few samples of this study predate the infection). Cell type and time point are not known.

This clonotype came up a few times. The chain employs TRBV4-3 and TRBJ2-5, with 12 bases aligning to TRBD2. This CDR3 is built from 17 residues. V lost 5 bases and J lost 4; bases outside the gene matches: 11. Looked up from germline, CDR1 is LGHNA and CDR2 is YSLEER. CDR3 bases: TGCGCCAGCAGCGCCCTGTCTAGCGGGGGGGAAGGAGAGACCCAGTACTTC. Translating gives CASSALSSGGEGETQYF.

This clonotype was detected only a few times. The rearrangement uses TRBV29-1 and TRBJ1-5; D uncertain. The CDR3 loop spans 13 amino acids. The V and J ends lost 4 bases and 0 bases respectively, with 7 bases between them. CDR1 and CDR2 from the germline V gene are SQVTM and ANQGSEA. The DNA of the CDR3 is TGCAGCGTTGCAGACCGTAGCAATCAGCCCCAGCATTTT. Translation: CSVADRSNQPQHF.

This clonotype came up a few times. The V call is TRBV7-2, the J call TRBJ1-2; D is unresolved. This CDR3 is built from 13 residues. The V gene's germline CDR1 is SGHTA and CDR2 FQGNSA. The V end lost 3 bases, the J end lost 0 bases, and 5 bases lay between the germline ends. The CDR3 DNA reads TGTGCCAGCAGCTTCGACTCTAACTATGGCTACACCTTC. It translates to CASSFDSNYGYTF. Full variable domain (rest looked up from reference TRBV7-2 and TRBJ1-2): GAGVSQSPSNKVTEKGKDVELRCDPISGHTALYWYRQSLGQGLEFLIYFQGNSAPDKSGLPSDRFSAERTGGSVSTLTIQRTQQEDSAVYLCASSFDSNYGYTFGSGTRLTVV.

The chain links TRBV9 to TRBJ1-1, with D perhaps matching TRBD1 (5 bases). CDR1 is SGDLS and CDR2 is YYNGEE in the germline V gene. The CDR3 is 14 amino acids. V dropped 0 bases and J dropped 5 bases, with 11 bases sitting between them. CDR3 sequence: CASSVDRGGTEAFF. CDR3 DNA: TGTGCCAGCAGCGTAGATCGGGGGGGGACTGAAGCTTTCTTT.

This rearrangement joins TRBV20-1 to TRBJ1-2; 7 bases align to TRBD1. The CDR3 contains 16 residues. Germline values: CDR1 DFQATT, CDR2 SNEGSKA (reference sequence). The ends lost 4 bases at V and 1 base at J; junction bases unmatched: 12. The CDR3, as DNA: TGCAGTGCTAACGACCCGGGACAGCGCTTTAACTATGGCTACACCTTC. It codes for CSANDPGQRFNYGYTF.

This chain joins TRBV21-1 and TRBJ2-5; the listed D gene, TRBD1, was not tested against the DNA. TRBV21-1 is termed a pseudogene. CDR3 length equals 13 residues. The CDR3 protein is CASTSPGGETQYF. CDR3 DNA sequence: TGTGCCAGCACCTCTCCGGGGGGAGAGACCCAGTACTTC.

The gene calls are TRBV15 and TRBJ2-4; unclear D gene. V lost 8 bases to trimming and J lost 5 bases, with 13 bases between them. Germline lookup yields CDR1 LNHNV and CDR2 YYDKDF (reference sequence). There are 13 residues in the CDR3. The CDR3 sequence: CATGERVENIQYF. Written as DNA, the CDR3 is TGTGCCACCGGAGAAAGGGTTGAAAACATTCAGTACTTC.

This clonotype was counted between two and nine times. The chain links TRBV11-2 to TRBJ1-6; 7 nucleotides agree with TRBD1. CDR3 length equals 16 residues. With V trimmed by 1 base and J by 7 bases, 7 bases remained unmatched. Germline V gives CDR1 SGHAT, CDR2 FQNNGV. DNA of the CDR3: TGTGCCAGCAGCTTAGGGAAGGGGGCGCGAAATTCACCCCTCCACTTT. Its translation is CASSLGKGARNSPLHF. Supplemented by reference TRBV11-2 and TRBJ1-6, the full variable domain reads EAGVAQSPRYKIIEKRQSVAFWCNPISGHATLYWYQQILGQGPKLLIQFQNNGVVDDSQLPKDRFSAERLKGVDSTLKIQPAKLEDSAVYLCASSLGKGARNSPLHFGNGTRLTVT.

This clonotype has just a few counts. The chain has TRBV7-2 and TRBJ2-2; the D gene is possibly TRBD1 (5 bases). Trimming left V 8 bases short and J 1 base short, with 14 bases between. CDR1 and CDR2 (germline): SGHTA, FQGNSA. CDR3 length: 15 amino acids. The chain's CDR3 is CASERGRQNTGELFF. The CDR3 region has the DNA TGTGCCAGCGAAAGGGGAAGACAGAACACCGGGGAGCTGTTTTTT.

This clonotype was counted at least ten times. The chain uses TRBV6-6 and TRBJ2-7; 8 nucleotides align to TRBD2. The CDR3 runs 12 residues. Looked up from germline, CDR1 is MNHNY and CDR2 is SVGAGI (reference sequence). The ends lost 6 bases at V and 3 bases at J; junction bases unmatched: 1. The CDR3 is CASRAGDYEQYV. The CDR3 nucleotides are TGTGCCAGCAGAGCGGGGGACTACGAGCAGTACGTC.

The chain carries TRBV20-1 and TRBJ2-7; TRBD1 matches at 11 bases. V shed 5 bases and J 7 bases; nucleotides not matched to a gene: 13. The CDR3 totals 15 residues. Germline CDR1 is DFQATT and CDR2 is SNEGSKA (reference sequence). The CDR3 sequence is CSAGSPGQGGLEQYV. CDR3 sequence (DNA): TGCAGTGCTGGCTCTCCGGGACAGGGGGGTCTGGAGCAGTACGTC.

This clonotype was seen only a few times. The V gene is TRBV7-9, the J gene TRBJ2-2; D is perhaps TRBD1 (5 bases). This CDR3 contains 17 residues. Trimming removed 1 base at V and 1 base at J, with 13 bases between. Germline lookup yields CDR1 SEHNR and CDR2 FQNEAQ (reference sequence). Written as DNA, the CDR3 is TGTGCCAGCAGCTTAGTTCAAGTGACAGAGAACACCGGGGAGCTGTTTTTT. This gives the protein CASSLVQVTENTGELFF. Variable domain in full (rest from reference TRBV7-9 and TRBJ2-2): DTGVSQNPRHKITKRGQNVTFRCDPISEHNRLYWYRQTLGQGPEFLTYFQNEAQLEKSRLLSDRFSAERPKGSFSTLEIQRTEQGDSAMYLCASSLVQVTENTGELFFGEGSRLTVL.

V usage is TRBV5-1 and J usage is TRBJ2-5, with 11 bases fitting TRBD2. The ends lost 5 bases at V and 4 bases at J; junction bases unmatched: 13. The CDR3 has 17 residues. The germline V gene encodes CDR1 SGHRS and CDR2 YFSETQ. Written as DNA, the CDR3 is TGCGCCAGCAGATGGTTAGCGGGGGGGCCGCTTCGAGAGACCCAGTACTTC. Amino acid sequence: CASRWLAGGPLRETQYF.

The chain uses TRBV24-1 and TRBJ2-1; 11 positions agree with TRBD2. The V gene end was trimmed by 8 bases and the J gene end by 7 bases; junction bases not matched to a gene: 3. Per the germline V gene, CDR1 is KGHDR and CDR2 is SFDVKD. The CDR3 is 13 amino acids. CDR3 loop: CATMSSGGNEQFF. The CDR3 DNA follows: TGTGCCACCATGTCTAGCGGGGGGAATGAGCAGTTCTTC.

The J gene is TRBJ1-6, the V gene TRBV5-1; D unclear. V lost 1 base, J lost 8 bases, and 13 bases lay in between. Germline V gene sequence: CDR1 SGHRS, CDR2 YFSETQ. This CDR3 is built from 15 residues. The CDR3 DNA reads TGCGCCAGCAGCTTGTCCCCAAGCGAACATTCACCCCTCCACTTT. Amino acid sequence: CASSLSPSEHSPLHF.

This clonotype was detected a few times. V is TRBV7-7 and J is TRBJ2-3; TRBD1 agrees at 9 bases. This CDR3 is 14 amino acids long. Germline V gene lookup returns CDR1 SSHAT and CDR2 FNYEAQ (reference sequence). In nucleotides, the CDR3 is TGTTCTAGCAGCTTGGGACAGGGACTAGATACGCAGTATTTT. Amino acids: CSSSLGQGLDTQYF. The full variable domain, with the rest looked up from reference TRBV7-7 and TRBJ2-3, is GAGVSQSPRYKVTKRGQDVTLRCDPISSHATLYWYQQALGQGPEFLTYFNYEAQPDKSGLPSDRFSAERPEGSISTLTIQRTEQRDSAMYRCSSSLGQGLDTQYFGPGTRLTVL.

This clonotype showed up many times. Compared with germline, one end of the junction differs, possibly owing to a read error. This CDR3 reads CASSLGTNTEAFF. DNA for the CDR3: TGTGCCAGCAGCTTAGGAACCAACACTGAAGCTTTCTTT. The chain employs TRBV5-1 and TRBJ1-1; D is ambiguous. The CDR3 loop spans 13 amino acids. Germline V gene lookup returns CDR1 SGHRS and CDR2 YFSETQ.

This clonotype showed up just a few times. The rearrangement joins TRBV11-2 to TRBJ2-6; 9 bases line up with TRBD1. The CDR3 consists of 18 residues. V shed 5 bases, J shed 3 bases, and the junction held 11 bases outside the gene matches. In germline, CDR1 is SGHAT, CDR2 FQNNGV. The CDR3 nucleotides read TGTGCCAGCAGCCACTACAGGGGGCCGCGGGATGGGGCCAACGTCCTGACTTTC. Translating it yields CASSHYRGPRDGANVLTF. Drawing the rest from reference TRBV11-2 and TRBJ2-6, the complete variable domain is EAGVAQSPRYKIIEKRQSVAFWCNPISGHATLYWYQQILGQGPKLLIQFQNNGVVDDSQLPKDRFSAERLKGVDSTLKIQPAKLEDSAVYLCASSHYRGPRDGANVLTFGAGSRLTVL.

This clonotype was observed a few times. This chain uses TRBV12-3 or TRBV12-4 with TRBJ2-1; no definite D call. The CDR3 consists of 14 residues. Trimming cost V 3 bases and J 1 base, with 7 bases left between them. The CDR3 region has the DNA TGTGCCAGCAGTTTCATGGTTTCCTACAATGAGCAGTTCTTC. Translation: CASSFMVSYNEQFF.

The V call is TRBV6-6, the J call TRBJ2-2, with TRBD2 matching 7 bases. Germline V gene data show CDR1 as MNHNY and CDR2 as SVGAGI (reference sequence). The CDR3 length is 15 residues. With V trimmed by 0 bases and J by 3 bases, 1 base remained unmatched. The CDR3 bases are TGTGCCAGCAGTTACTCGGGAGGGCACACCGGGGAGCTGTTTTTT. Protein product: CASSYSGGHTGELFF.

In DNA form, the CDR3 reads TGCGCCAGCAGCCAGGTGACAGGGGGCGCGACTGAAGCTTTCTTT. This sequence encodes CASSQVTGGATEAFF. The V call is TRBV4-1, the J call TRBJ1-1; 10 nucleotides match TRBD1. The CDR3 runs 15 residues. The V gene end was trimmed by 3 bases and the J gene end by 5 bases; junction bases not matched to a gene: 6. Germline V lookup: CDR1 MGHRA, CDR2 YSYEKL.

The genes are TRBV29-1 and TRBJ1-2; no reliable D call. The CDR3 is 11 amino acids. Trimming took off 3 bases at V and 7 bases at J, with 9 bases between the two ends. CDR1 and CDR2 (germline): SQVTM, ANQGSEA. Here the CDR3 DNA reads TGCAGCGTTGAGTGGGGAACTGGCTACACCTTC. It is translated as CSVEWGTGYTF.

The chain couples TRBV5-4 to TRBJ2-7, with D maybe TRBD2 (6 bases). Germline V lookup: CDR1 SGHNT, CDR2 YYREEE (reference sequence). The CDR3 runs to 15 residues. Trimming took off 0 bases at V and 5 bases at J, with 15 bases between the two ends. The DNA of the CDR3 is TGTGCCAGCAGCTTGGCCTCGGAGGGTCGCCACGAGCAGTACGTC. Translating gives CASSLASEGRHEQYV.

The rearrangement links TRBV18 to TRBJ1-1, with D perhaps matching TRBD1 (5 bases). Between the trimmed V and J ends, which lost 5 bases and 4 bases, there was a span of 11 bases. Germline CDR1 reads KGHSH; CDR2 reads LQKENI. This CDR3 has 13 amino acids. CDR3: CASSDQGGTEAFF. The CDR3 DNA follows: TGTGCCAGCTCAGATCAGGGCGGCACTGAAGCTTTCTTT.

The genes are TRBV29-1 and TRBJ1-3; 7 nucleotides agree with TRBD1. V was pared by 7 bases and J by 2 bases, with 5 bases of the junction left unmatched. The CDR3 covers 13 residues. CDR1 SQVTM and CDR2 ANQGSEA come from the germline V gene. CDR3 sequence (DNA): TGCAGCGCCAGGACAGGAACTGGAAACACCATATATTTT. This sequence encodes CSARTGTGNTIYF.

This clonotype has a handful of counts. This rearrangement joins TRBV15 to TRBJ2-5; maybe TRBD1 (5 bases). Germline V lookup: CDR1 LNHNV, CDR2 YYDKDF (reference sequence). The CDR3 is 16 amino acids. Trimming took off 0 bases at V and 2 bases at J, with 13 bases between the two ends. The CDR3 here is CATSRDVGAVQETQYF. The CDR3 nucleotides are TGTGCCACCAGCAGAGATGTAGGGGCAGTACAAGAGACCCAGTACTTC.